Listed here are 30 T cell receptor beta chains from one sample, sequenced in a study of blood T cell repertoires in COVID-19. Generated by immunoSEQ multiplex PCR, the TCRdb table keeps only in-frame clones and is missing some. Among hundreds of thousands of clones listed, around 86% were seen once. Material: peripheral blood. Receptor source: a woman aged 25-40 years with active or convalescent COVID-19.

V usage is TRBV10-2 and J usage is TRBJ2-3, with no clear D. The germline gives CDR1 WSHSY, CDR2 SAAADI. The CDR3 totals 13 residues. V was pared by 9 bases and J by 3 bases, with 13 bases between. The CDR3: CASKPSGTDTQYF. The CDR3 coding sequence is TGCGCCAGTAAGCCATCGGGTACAGATACGCAGTATTTT.

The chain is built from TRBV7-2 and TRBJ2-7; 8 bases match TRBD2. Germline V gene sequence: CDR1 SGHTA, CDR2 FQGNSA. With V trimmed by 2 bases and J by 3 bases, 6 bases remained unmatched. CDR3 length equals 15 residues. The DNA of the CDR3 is TGTGCCAGCAGCTTACGGCGGGGGGTGGACTACGAGCAGTACTTC. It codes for CASSLRRGVDYEQYF.

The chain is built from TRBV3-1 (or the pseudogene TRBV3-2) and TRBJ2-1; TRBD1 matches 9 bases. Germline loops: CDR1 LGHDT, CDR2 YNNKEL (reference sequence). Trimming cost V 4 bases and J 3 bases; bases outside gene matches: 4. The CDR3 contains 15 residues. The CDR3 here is CASSRGTGLYNEQFF. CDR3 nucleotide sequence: TGTGCCAGCAGCCGTGGGACAGGGCTCTACAATGAGCAGTTCTTC.

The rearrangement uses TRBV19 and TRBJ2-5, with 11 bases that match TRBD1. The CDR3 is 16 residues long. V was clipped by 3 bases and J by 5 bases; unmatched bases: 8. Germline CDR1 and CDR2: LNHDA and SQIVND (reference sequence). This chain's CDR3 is CASSIPDRGLTETQYF. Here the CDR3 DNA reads TGTGCCAGTAGTATCCCGGACAGGGGGCTTACGGAGACCCAGTACTTC.

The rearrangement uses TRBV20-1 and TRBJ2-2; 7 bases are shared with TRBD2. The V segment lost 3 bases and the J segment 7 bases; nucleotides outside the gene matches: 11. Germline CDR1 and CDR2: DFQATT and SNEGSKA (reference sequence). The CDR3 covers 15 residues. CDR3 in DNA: TGCAGTGCTAGTGGGCCTAGCGGAACCTACGGGGAGCTGTTTTTT. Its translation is CSASGPSGTYGELFF.

The CDR3 nucleotides are TGTGCCAGCTCACCACCGGAGGGATCGAACTATGGCTACACCTTC. Protein sequence: CASSPPEGSNYGYTF. The chain uses TRBV18 and TRBJ1-2, with unresolved D. V lost 0 bases and J 2 bases, leaving 10 bases between the germline ends. The CDR3 length is 15 residues. The germline CDR1 and CDR2 sequences are KGHSH and LQKENI.

CDR3: CASSIQETPYSNQPQHF. The CDR3 coding sequence is TGTGCCAGTAGTATACAAGAGACACCTTATAGCAATCAGCCCCAGCATTTT. The gene calls are TRBV19 and TRBJ1-5; D gene unclear. The V and J ends lost 2 bases and 0 bases respectively, with 14 bases between them. The CDR3 has 17 residues. CDR1 and CDR2 from the germline V gene are LNHDA and SQIVND (reference sequence).

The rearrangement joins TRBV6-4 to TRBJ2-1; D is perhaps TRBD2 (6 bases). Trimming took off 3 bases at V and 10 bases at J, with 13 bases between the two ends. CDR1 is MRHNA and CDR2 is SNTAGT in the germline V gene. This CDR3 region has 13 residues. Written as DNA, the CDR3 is TGTGCCAGCAGTGAGGAAGCGGGTCAGGAGCAGTTCTTC. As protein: CASSEEAGQEQFF.

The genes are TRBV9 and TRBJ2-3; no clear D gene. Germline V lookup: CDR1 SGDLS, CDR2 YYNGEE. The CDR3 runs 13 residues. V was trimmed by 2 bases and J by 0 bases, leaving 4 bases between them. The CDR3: CASSVRSTDTQYF. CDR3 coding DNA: TGTGCCAGCAGCGTCCGGAGCACAGATACGCAGTATTTT.

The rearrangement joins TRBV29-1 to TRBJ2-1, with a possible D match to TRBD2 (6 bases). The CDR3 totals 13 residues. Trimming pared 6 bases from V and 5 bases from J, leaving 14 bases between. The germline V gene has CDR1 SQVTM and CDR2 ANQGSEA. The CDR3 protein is CSVPPGGNNEQFF. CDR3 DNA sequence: TGCAGCGTCCCCCCGGGCGGGAACAATGAGCAGTTCTTC.

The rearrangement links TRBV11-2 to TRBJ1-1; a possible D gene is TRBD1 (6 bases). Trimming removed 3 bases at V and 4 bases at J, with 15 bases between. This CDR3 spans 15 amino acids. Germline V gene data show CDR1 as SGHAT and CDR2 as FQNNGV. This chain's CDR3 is CASSFPPRGVTEAFF. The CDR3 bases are TGTGCCAGCAGCTTCCCCCCCAGGGGAGTCACTGAAGCTTTCTTT.

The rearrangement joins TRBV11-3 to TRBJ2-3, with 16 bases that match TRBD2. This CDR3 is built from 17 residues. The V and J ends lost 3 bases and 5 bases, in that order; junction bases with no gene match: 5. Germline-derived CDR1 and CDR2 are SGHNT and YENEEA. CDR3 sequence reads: CASSFGTSGRGVDTQYF. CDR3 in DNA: TGTGCCAGCAGCTTCGGGACTAGCGGGAGGGGAGTAGATACGCAGTATTTT.

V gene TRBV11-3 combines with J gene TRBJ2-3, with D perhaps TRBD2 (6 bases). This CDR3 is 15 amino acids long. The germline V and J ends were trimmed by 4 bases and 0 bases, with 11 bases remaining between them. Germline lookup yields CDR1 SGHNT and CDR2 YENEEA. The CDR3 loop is CASSSSGQSTDTQYF. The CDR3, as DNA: TGTGCCAGCAGCTCGAGCGGGCAGAGCACAGATACGCAGTATTTT.

The CDR3 DNA reads as TGTGCCAGTAGTAAATATGACACCGGGGAGCTGTTTTTT. Translating gives CASSKYDTGELFF. The gene calls are TRBV19 and TRBJ2-2; D uncertain. Per the germline V gene, CDR1 is LNHDA and CDR2 is SQIVND (reference sequence). Between the trimmed V and J ends, which lost 4 bases and 3 bases, there was a span of 6 bases. The length of the CDR3 is 13 residues.

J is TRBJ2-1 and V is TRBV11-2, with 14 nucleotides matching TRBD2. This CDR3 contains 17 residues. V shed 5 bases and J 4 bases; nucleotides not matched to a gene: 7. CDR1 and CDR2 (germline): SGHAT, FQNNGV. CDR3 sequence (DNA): TGTGCCAGCAGCCCGACTCGGACTAGCGGGGGGTACAATGAGCAGTTCTTC. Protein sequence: CASSPTRTSGGYNEQFF.

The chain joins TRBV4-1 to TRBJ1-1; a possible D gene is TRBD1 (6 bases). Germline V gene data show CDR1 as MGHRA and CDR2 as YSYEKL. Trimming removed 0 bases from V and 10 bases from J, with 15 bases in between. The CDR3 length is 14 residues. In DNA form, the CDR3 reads TGCGCCAGCAGCCAAGATGGGGGGGGCCCTGGAGCTTTCTTT. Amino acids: CASSQDGGGPGAFF.

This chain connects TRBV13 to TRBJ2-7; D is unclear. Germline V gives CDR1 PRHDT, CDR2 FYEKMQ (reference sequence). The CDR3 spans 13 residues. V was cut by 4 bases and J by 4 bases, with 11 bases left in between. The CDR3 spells CASSSSLTYEQYF. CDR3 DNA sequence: TGTGCCAGCAGCTCGAGCCTGACTTACGAGCAGTACTTC.

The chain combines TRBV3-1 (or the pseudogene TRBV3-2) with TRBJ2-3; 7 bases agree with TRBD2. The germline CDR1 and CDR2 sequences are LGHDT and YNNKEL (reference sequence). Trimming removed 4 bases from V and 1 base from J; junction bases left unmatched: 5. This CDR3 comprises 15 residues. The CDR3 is CASSPGGSGTDTQYF. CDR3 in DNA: TGTGCCAGCAGCCCGGGCGGGAGTGGCACAGATACGCAGTATTTT.

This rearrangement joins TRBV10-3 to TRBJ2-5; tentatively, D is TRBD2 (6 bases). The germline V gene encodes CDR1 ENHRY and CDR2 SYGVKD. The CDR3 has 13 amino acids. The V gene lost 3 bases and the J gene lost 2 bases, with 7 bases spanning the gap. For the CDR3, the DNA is TGTGCCATCAGTGATGGGAGGCAAGAGACCCAGTACTTC. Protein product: CAISDGRQETQYF.

The CDR3 sequence: CASSGQGAYSPLHF. Here the CDR3 DNA reads TGTGCCAGCAGCGGACAGGGGGCATATTCACCCCTCCACTTT. This chain uses TRBV7-9 with TRBJ1-6; the match to TRBD1 covers 11 bases. V dropped 5 bases and J dropped 8; count of bases not matched to a gene: 2. The germline V gene has CDR1 SEHNR and CDR2 FQNEAQ (reference sequence). The CDR3 runs to 14 residues.

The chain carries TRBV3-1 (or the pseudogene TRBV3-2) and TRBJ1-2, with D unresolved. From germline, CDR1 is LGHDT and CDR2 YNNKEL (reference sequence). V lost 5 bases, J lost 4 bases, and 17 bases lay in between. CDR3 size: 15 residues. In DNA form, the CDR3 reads TGTGCCAGCAGCGTCCGGGAGACCGCTTCCTATGGCTACACCTTC. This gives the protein CASSVRETASYGYTF.

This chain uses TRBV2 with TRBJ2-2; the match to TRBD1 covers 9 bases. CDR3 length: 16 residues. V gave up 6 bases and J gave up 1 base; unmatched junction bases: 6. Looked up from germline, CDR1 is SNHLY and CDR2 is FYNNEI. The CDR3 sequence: CASRAGTGMNTGELFF. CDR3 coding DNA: TGTGCCAGCAGAGCCGGGACAGGGATGAACACCGGGGAGCTGTTTTTT.

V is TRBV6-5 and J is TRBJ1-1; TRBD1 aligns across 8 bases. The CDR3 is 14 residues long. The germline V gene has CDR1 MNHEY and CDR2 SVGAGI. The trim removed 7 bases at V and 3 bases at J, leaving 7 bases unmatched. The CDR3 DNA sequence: TGTGCCAGCACTGCAGGGGGCAAGCACACTGAAGCTTTCTTT. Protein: CASTAGGKHTEAFF.

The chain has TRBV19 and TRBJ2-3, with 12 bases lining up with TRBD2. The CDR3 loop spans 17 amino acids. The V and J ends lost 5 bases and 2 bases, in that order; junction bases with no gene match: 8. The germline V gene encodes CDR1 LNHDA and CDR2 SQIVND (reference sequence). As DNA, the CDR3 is TGTGCCAGTAGTGAACTCCGGACTAGCGGGAACACAGATACGCAGTATTTT. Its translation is CASSELRTSGNTDTQYF.

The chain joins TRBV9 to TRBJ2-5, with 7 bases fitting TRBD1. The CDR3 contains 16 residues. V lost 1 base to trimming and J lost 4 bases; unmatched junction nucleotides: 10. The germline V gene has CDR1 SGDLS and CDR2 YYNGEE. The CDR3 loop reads CASSVLQGVGLETQYF. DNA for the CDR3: TGTGCCAGCAGCGTACTTCAGGGGGTTGGATTAGAGACCCAGTACTTC.

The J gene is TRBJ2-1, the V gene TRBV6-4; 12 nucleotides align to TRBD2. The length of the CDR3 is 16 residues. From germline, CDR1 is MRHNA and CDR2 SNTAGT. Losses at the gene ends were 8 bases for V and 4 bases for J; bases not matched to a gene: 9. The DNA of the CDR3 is TGTGCCAGCCCAGGGCTAGCGGGGGGGCCGTACAATGAGCAGTTCTTC. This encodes CASPGLAGGPYNEQFF.

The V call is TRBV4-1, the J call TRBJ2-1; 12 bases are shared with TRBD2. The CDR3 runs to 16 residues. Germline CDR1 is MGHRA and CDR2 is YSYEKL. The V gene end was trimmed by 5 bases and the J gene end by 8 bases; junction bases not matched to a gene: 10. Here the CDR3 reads CASSGLTSGSWDEQFF. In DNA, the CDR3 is TGCGCCAGCAGCGGCTTGACTAGCGGGAGTTGGGATGAGCAGTTCTTC.

CDR3 sequence reads: CASSSYADRGGYTF. The DNA of the CDR3 is TGTGCCAGCAGCTCCTACGCTGACAGGGGGGGCTACACCTTC. The genes are TRBV7-2 and TRBJ1-2, with 9 bases identical to TRBD1. With V trimmed by 4 bases and J by 8 bases, 8 bases remained unmatched. There are 14 residues in the CDR3. Germline V CDR1 and CDR2: SGHTA, FQGNSA.

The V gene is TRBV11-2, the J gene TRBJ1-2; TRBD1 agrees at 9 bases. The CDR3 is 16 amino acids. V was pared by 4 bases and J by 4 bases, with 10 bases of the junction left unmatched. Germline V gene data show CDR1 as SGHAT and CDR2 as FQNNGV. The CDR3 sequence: CASSSSDRGLLYGYTF. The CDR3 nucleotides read TGTGCCAGCAGCTCCTCGGACAGGGGACTTCTCTATGGCTACACCTTC.

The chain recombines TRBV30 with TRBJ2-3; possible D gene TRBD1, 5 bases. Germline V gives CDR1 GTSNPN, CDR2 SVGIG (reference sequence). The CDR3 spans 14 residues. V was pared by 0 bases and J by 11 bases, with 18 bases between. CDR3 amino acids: CAWSVGLGPLRQYF. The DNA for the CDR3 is TGTGCCTGGAGTGTCGGGCTGGGGCCCCTTCGGCAGTATTTT. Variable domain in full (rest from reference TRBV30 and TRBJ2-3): SQTIHQWPATLVQPVGSPLSLECTVEGTSNPNLYWYRQAAGRGLQLLFYSVGIGQISSEVPQNLSASRPQDRQFILSSKKLLLSDSGFYLCAWSVGLGPLRQYFGPGTRLTVL.